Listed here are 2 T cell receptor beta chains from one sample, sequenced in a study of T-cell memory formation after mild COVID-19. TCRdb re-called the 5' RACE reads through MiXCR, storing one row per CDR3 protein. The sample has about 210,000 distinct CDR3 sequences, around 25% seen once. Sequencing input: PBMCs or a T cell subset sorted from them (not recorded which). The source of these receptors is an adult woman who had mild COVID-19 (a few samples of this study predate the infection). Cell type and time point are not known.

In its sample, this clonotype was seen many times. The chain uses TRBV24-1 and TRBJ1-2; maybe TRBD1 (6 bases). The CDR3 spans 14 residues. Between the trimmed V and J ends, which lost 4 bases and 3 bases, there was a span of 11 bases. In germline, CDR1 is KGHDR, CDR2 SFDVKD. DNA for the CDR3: TGTGCCACCAGTGAGCCGACAGGCTACTATGGCTACACCTTC. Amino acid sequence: CATSEPTGYYGYTF.

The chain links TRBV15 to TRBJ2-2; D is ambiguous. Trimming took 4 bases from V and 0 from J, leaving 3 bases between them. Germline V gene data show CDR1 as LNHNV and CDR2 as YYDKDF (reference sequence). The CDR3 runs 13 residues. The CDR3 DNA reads TGTGCCACCAGCACACCGAACACCGGGGAGCTGTTTTTT. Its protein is CATSTPNTGELFF.